This is a list of T cell receptor beta chains from one sample in a study of cytomegalovirus exposure and HLA in healthy donors. Some clones are missing from TCRdb's copy, which holds only in-frame ones; the method was immunoSEQ multiplex PCR. This sample has more than 95,000 clones; around three quarters occur once, and the top ten carry 1% to 1.5%. Sequenced material: PBMCs. The receptor set was obtained from a female donor in good health and CMV-seronegative. The CDR3 runs from the conserved cysteine through the conserved F or W. A D gene is named only where the DNA matches it firmly. Rows may omit the clone size; those that give it use once, few, many or a size class.

j_call | d_call | v_call | clone_size | cdr3_nt | cdr3_aa
TRBJ1-4 | - | TRBV30 | - | TGTGCCTGGAGTGTACTCGGCGCAAGGGGGAAAAATGAAAAACTGTTTTTT | CAWSVLGARGKNEKLFF
TRBJ1-3 | TRBD1 | TRBV5-1 | - | TGCGCCAGCAGACAGGGGGCCGACTCTGGAAACACCATATATTTT | CASRQGADSGNTIYF
TRBJ1-2 | - | TRBV9 | - | TGTGCCAGCAGCGTAGCGGGGAATACTCTCTATGGCTACACCTTC | CASSVAGNTLYGYTF
TRBJ1-6 | TRBD1 | TRBV30 | - | TGTGCCTGGAGCCCCCCAGACAGGGGAAATTCACCCCTCCACTTT | CAWSPPDRGNSPLHF
TRBJ2-7 | TRBD2 | TRBV6-4 | - | TGTGCCAGCAGTGAAGGGGGACTAGCGGGCGAGCAGTACTTC | CASSEGGLAGEQYF
TRBJ2-7 | TRBD1 | TRBV28 | - | TGTGCCAGCAGTTCAACAGGGGGGAACTACGAGCAGTACTTC | CASSSTGGNYEQYF
TRBJ2-7 | TRBD2 | TRBV19 | - | TGTGCCAGTAGATCGACTCAGACTAGCGGCTCCTACGAGCAGTACTTC | CASRSTQTSGSYEQYF
TRBJ2-5 | TRBD1 | TRBV5-1 | - | TGCGCCAGCAGTCCCTGGACAGGGACCCAAGAGACCCAGTACTTC | CASSPWTGTQETQYF
TRBJ2-5 | - | TRBV6-6 | - | TGTGCCAGCAGCATAGGGGGAGCTGGAGAGACCCAGTACTTC | CASSIGGAGETQYF
TRBJ2-7 | - | TRBV7-9 | - | TGTTCCAGCAGCTTTCAGGACGAGCAGTACTTC | CSSSFQDEQYF
TRBJ2-2 | TRBD2 | TRBV7-6 | - | TGTGCCAGCAGCTTTAATAGCGGGAGAGAGACCGGGGAGCTGTTTTTT | CASSFNSGRETGELFF
TRBJ2-7 | TRBD1 | TRBV11-1 | - | TGTGCCAGCAGGATGACAGGGGGCTCTTCCTACGAGCAGTACTTC | CASRMTGGSSYEQYF
TRBJ2-3 | - | TRBV10-2 | - | TGCGCTCTCGGGGGACGCCGCACAGATACGCAGTATTTT | CALGGRRTDTQYF
TRBJ2-7 | - | TRBV7-9 | - | TGTGCCAGCAGCTTAGGTAGAGTCAGGGAAGAGTACGAGCAGTACTTC | CASSLGRVREEYEQYF
TRBJ1-1 | - | TRBV6-5 | few | TGTGCCAGCAGTGCAGGGAACACTGAAGCTTTCTTT | CASSAGNTEAFF
TRBJ1-5 | TRBD1 | TRBV2 | once | TGTGCCAGCTCGGGACAGCATAATCAGCCCCAGCATTTT | CASSGQHNQPQHF
TRBJ1-2 | - | TRBV27 | - | TGTGCCAGCAGTTTCGGACTCAAGAGTGGCTACACCTTC | CASSFGLKSGYTF
TRBJ2-1 | - | TRBV7-9 | - | TGTGCCAGCAGCTTAGGACAGGCCTCCTACAATGAGCAGTTCTTC | CASSLGQASYNEQFF
TRBJ2-1 | TRBD2 | TRBV11-2 | - | TGTGCCAGCAGCTTAGGACTAGCAGGTCATGAGCAGTTCTTC | CASSLGLAGHEQFF
TRBJ2-7 | - | TRBV4-1 | - | TGCGCCAGCAGCCAAGCGCCCGGTGGCGAGCAGTACTTC | CASSQAPGGEQYF
TRBJ2-3 | - | TRBV5-6 | - | TGTGCCAGCAGCTTGGTAATCGATACGCAGTATTTT | CASSLVIDTQYF
TRBJ1-1 | - | TRBV19 | - | TGTGCCAGTAGTGTCCGGGGGGGAAACACTGAAGCTTTCTTT | CASSVRGGNTEAFF
TRBJ1-2 | - | TRBV19 | once | TGTGCCAGTAGTATTAGTCCTAGCGTAAATGGCTACACCTTC | CASSISPSVNGYTF
TRBJ1-2 | - | TRBV5-5 | - | TGTGCCAGCAGCTGGAACAGGGAATTCTATGGCTACACCTTC | CASSWNREFYGYTF
TRBJ2-2 | - | TRBV9 | - | TGTGCCAGCAGCGTAGCCGGGTTAGGGAACACCGGGGAGCTGTTTTTT | CASSVAGLGNTGELFF
TRBJ1-1 | - | TRBV6-5 | - | TGTGCCAGCAGTTACGGACAGATGAACACTGAAGCTTTCTTT | CASSYGQMNTEAFF
TRBJ2-1 | TRBD1 | TRBV27 | - | TGTGCCAGCAGTCCCTTAAGTCCGGACAGGGGTTCCTACAATGAGCAGTTCTTC | CASSPLSPDRGSYNEQFF
TRBJ1-5 | - | TRBV9 | - | TGTGCCAGCAGCGTAGATGAGTTTCAGCCCCAGCATTTT | CASSVDEFQPQHF
TRBJ1-6 | - | TRBV6-5 | - | TGTGCCAGGGGCCGGGACAACATCTCTCATTCACCCCTCCACTTT | CARGRDNISHSPLHF
TRBJ2-7 | TRBD1 | TRBV7-9 | once | TGTGCCAGCAGCTCAAACAGGGGGAGCTCCTACGAGCAGTACTTC | CASSSNRGSSYEQYF
TRBJ2-2 | TRBD1 | TRBV7-3 | - | TGTGCCAGCAGCTTAATGGGACAGGGCAACACCGGGGAGCTGTTTTTT | CASSLMGQGNTGELFF
TRBJ2-5 | TRBD2 | TRBV4-1 | - | TGCGCCAGCAGCCAAGGGACGGCGGGAGAGGGGGAGACCCAGTACTTC | CASSQGTAGEGETQYF
TRBJ2-4 | TRBD1 | TRBV27 | - | TGTGCCAGCAGTTCGGACAGGTGGGCCGTTCAGTACTTC | CASSSDRWAVQYF
TRBJ2-7 | - | TRBV9 | once | TGTGCCAGCAGCGTAGTTCGGGGGAGTGCGTTGGAATACGAGCAGTACTTC | CASSVVRGSALEYEQYF
TRBJ2-1 | TRBD2 | TRBV4-1 | - | TGCGCCAGCAGCCCGCGTGGTAGCGGGATCCCCTACAATGAGCAGTTCTTC | CASSPRGSGIPYNEQFF
TRBJ2-6 | - | TRBV4-1 | - | TGCGCCAGCAGCCATGAATTCAGGAGTACTGGGGCCAACGGCCTGACTTTC | CASSHEFRSTGANGLTF
TRBJ1-2 | - | TRBV15 | - | TGTGCCACCAGCAGAGAAAGACAGAGAGCCTTCTATGGCTACACCTTC | CATSRERQRAFYGYTF
TRBJ2-4 | TRBD1 | TRBV19 | - | TGTGCCAGTACCCAGACAGGGTCGAACATTCAGTACTTC | CASTQTGSNIQYF
TRBJ1-1 | - | TRBV28 | - | TGTGCCAGCAGTCCCGGCCCGGGACTTGTAGACACTGAAGCTTTCTTT | CASSPGPGLVDTEAFF
TRBJ2-5 | TRBD2 | TRBV15 | - | TGTGCCACCAGCCGGAGCGGGGGGGAAGAGACCCAGTACTTC | CATSRSGGEETQYF
TRBJ1-5 | - | TRBV2 | - | TGTGCCAGCAGTGTGGAGACGGATCAGCCCCAGCATTTT | CASSVETDQPQHF
TRBJ1-1 | TRBD1 | TRBV2 | - | TGTGCCAGCAAACCCAGGGGGCCCCTACTAAACACTGAAGCTTTCTTT | CASKPRGPLLNTEAFF
TRBJ2-7 | TRBD1 | TRBV4-1 | once | TGCGCCAGCAGCCCCCTTCCGGGACAGTCCTACGAGCAGTACTTC | CASSPLPGQSYEQYF
TRBJ1-1 | TRBD1 | TRBV5-1 | - | TGCGCCAGCCAGCATTCGACAGGGGATCCAGAAGCTTTCTTT | CASQHSTGDPEAFF
TRBJ2-7 | TRBD2 | TRBV30 | - | TGTGCCTGGAGTGTAGTGACTAGCGGTGAGCAGTACTTC | CAWSVVTSGEQYF
TRBJ2-7 | - | TRBV2 | - | TGTGCCAGCAGTTTCGGGGGAGGCTCTTCCTACGAGCAGTACTTC | CASSFGGGSSYEQYF
TRBJ1-2 | - | TRBV6-1 | - | TGTGCCAGCAGTGAATGGGTAGGGGGAGGCTACACCTTC | CASSEWVGGGYTF
TRBJ2-2 | - | TRBV30 | - | TGTGCCTGGAGTGTACTAAACACCGGGGAGCTGTTTTTT | CAWSVLNTGELFF
TRBJ2-3 | TRBD2 | TRBV6-5 | - | TGTGCCAGCAGTTATAGTCTAGCGGGAGGATCAGATACGCAGTATTTT | CASSYSLAGGSDTQYF
TRBJ1-2 | TRBD1 | TRBV29-1 | - | TGCAGCGTGACAGGGGACTATGGCTACACCTTC | CSVTGDYGYTF
TRBJ2-7 | - | TRBV6-5 | few | TGTGCCAGCAGTTATTCAGGGTCAGGTAGTGACGAGCAGTACTTC | CASSYSGSGSDEQYF
TRBJ2-6 | - | TRBV28 | few | TGTGCCAGCAGCTATTATCTTGTCTCTGGGGCCAACGGCCTGACTTTC | CASSYYLVSGANGLTF
TRBJ2-1 | - | TRBV9 | - | TGTGCCAGCAGCGTATCCTACAGGGTATGGGAGGGGCAGTTCTTC | CASSVSYRVWEGQFF
TRBJ2-7 | TRBD1 | TRBV27 | - | TGTGCCAGCAGTTTATTAGGGGACAGGGGCCCCGAGCAGTACTTC | CASSLLGDRGPEQYF
TRBJ1-5 | - | TRBV7-9 | - | TGTGCCAGCAGCTTAGACAGGGTTGGGCGCAATCAGCCCCAGCATTTT | CASSLDRVGRNQPQHF